This section outlines one T cell receptor (beta chain) sequence together with its context. Its cognate antigen is unknown. The trim removed 2 bases at V and 11 bases at J, leaving 9 bases unmatched. CDR3 length: 14 residues. The V gene's germline CDR1 is SGHAT and CDR2 FQNNGV. The data derive from a study of radiation and T cells in renal cell carcinoma. Points from the study as a whole: In blood, top tumor clones expanded by 2 weeks, shrinking by 4.

Time point indicated: blood 2 weeks post-SBRT. The treatment: 15 Gy SBRT to primary tumor, nephrectomy 4 weeks later. Serial blood draws occurred at baseline and 2 and 4 weeks post-SBRT. TCRdb's copy holds only in-frame clones and misses some; the assay was immunoSEQ multiplex PCR. The table has over 60,000 clones, around 78% seen once; the top ten hold roughly 7%. The chain links TRBV11-2 to TRBJ2-1; 7 nucleotides match TRBD2. This clonotype was sampled from a man in his 60s with renal cell carcinoma. This specimen was blood, taken from a patient whose treatment included radiotherapy and nephrectomy. Here the CDR3 DNA reads TGTGCCAGCAGCTTATTGCCTAGGGAGGGTAAGCAGTTCTTC. Protein product: CASSLLPREGKQFF.